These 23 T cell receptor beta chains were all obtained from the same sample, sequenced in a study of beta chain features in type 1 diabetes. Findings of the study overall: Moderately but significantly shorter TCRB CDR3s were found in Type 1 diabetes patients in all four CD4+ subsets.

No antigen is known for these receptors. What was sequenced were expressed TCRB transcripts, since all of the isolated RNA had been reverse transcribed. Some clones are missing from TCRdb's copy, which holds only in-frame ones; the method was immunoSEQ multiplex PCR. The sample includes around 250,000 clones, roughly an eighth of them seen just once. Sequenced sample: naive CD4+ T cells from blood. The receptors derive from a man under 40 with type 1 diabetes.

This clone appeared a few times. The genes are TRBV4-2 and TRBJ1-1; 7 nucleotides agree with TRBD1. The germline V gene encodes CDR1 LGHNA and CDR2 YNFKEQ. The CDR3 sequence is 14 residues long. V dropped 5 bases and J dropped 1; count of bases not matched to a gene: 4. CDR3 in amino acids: CASSTRDRNTEAFF. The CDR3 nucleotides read TGTGCCAGCAGCACCCGGGACAGGAACACTGAAGCTTTCTTT.

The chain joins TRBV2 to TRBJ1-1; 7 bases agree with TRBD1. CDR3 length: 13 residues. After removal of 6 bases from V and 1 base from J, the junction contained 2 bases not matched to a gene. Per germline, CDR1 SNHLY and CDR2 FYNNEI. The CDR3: CASRGQTNTEAFF. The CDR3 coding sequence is TGTGCCAGCAGGGGACAGACGAACACTGAAGCTTTCTTT.

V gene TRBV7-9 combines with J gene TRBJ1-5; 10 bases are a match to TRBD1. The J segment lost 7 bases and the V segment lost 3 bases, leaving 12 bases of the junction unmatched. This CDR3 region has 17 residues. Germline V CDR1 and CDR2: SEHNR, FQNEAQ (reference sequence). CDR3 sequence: CASSFYTGTGAGQPQHF. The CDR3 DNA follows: TGTGCCAGCAGCTTTTATACCGGGACAGGGGCCGGGCAGCCCCAGCATTTT.

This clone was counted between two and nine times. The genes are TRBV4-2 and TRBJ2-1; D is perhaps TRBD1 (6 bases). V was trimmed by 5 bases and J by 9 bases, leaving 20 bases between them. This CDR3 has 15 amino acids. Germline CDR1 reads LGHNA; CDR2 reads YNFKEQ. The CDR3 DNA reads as TGTGCCAGCAGCAAGGGCCTACAGGGATTGAGTGAGCAGTTCTTC. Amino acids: CASSKGLQGLSEQFF.

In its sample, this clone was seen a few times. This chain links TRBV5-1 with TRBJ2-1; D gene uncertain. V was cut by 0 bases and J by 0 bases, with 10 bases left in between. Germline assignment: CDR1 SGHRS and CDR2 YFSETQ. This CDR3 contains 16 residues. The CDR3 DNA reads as TGCGCCAGCAGCTTGGCCCAACGGAGCTCCTACAATGAGCAGTTCTTC. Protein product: CASSLAQRSSYNEQFF.

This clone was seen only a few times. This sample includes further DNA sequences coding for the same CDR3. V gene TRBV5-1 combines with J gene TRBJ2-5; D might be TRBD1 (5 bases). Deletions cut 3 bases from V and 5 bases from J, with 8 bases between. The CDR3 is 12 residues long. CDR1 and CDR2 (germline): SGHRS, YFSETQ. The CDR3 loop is CASSSAGETQYF. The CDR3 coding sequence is TGCGCCAGCAGCTCTGCAGGGGAGACCCAGTACTTC.

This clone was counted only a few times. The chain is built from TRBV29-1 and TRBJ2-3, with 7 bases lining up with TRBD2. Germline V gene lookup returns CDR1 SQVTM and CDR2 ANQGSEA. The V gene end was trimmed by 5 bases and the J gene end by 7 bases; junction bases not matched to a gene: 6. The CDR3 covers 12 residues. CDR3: CSVTGTMNTQYF. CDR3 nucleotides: TGCAGCGTTACCGGGACTATGAATACGCAGTATTTT.

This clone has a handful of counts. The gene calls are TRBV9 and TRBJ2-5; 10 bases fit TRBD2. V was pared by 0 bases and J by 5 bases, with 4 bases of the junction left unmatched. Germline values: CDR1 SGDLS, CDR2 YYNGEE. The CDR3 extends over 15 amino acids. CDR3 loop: CASSVVSSGSETQYF. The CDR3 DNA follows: TGTGCCAGCAGCGTAGTATCTAGCGGGAGTGAGACCCAGTACTTC. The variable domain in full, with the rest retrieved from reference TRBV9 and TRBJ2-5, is DSGVTQTPKHLITATGQRVTLRCSPRSGDLSVYWYQQSLDQGLQFLIQYYNGEERAKGNILERFSAQQFPDLHSELNLSSLELGDSALYFCASSVVSSGSETQYFGPGTRLLVL.

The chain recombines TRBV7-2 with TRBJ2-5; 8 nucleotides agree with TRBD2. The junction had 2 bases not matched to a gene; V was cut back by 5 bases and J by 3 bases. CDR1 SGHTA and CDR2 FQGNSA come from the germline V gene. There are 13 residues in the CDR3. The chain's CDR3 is CASSRRGEETQYF. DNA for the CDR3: TGTGCCAGCAGCCGGCGGGGGGAAGAGACCCAGTACTTC.

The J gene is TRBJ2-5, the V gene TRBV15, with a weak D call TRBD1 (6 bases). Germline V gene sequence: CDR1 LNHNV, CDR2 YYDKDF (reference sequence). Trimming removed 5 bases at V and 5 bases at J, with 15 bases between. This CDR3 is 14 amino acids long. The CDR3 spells CATSVFRGMETQYF. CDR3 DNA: TGTGCCACCAGCGTCTTCAGGGGAATGGAGACCCAGTACTTC.

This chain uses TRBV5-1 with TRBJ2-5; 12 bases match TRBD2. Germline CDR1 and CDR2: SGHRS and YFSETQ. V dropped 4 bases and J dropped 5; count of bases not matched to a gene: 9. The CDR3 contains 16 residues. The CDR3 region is CASSPLLAGGGETQYF. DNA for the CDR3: TGCGCCAGCAGCCCCCTACTAGCGGGAGGAGGGGAGACCCAGTACTTC.

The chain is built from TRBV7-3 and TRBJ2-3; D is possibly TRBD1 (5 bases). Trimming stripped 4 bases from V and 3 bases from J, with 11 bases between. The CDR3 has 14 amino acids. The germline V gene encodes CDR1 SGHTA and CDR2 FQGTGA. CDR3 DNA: TGTGCCAGCAGCTCAGGGCCTGGGACAGATACGCAGTATTTT. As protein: CASSSGPGTDTQYF.

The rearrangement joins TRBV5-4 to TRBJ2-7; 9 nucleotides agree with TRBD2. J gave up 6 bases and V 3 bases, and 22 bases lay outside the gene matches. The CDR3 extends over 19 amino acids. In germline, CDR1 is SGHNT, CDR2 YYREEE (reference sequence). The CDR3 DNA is TGTGCCAGCAGCTCCGCCTCCCCGGGGCGGGAGGGCCCGGTGGGCGAGCAGTACTTC. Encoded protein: CASSSASPGREGPVGEQYF.

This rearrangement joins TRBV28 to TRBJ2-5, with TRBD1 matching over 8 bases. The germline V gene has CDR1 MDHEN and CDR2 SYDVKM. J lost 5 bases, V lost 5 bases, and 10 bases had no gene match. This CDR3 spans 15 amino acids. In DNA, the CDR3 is TGTGCCAGCAGTCCACCAGGACAGGGTGGGGAGACCCAGTACTTC. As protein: CASSPPGQGGETQYF.

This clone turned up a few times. The CDR3 DNA reads TGTGCCAGCAGCTCTACTAGATCAGATACGCAGTATTTT. This translates into CASSSTRSDTQYF. The V gene is TRBV7-2, the J gene TRBJ2-3; a possible D gene is TRBD2 (5 bases). The CDR3 consists of 13 residues. V lost 4 bases and J lost 4, with 9 bases in between. Germline V gives CDR1 SGHTA, CDR2 FQGNSA.

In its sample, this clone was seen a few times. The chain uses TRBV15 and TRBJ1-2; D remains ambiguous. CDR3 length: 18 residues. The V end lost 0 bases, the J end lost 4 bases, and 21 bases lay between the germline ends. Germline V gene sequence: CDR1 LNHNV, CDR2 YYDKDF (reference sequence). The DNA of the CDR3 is TGTGCCACCAGCAGAGATGAAGGACTCACAGAGGGTTCCTATGGCTACACCTTC. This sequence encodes CATSRDEGLTEGSYGYTF.

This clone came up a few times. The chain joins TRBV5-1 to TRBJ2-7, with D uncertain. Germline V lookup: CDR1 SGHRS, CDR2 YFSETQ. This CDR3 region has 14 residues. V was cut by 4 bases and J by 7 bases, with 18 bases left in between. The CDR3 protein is CASSARPGVGEQYF. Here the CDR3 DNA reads TGCGCCAGCAGCGCCCGTCCTGGAGTGGGTGAGCAGTACTTC.

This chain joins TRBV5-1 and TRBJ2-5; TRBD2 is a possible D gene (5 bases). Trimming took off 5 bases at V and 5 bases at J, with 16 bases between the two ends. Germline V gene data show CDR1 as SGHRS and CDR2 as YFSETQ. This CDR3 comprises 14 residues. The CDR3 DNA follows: TGCGCCAGCAGGGAGGATAGCCCCCGGGAGACCCAGTACTTC. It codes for CASREDSPRETQYF.

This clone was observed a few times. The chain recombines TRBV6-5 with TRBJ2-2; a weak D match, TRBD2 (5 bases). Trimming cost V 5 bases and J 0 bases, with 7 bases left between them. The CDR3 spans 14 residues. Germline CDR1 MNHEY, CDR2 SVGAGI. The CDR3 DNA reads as TGTGCCAGCAGTAGCGGTTCGAACACCGGGGAGCTGTTTTTT. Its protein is CASSSGSNTGELFF.

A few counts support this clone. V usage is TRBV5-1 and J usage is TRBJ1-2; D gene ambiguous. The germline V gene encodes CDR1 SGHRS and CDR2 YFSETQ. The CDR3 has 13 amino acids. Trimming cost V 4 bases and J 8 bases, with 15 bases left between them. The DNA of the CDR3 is TGCGCCAGCAGCCCATCCACAAGCGAGGGCTACACCTTC. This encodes CASSPSTSEGYTF.

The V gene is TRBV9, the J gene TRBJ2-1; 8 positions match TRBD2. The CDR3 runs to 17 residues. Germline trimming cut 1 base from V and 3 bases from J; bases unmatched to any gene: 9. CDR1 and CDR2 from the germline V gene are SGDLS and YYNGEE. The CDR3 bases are TGTGCCAGCAGCGTAACTTCGGGGGGGTCCGGCTACAATGAGCAGTTCTTC. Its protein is CASSVTSGGSGYNEQFF.

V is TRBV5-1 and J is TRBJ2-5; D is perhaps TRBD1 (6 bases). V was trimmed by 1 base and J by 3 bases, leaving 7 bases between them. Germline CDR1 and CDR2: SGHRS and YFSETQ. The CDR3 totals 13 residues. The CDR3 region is CASSLRTEETQYF. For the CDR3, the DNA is TGCGCCAGCAGCTTGAGGACAGAAGAGACCCAGTACTTC.

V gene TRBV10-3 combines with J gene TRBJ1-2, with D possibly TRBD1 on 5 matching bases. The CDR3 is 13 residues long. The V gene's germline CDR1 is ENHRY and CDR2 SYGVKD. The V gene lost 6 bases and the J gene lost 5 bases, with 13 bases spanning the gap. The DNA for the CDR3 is TGTGCCATCAGCGACGGGGACTTGTATGGCTACACCTTC. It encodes CAISDGDLYGYTF.